Each of the 19 T cell receptor beta chains below was sequenced from the same sample in a study of cytomegalovirus exposure and HLA in healthy donors. The PCR used 60 Vbeta and 13 Jbeta primers. Assay used: immunoSEQ multiplex PCR; TCRdb lists only in-frame clones, some missing. Its listing shows about 77,000 clones. Sequences were obtained from PBMCs. The receptors stem from a man in his fifties or sixties in good health and CMV-seropositive.

The chain couples TRBV19 to TRBJ1-1; no reliable D call. Trimming removed 1 base at V and 6 bases at J, with 12 bases between. Looked up from germline, CDR1 is LNHDA and CDR2 is SQIVND (reference sequence). The CDR3 is 14 amino acids. The CDR3 sequence is CASSIAGNPAEAFF. For the CDR3, the DNA is TGTGCCAGTAGTATAGCGGGGAACCCGGCTGAAGCTTTCTTT. The complete variable domain, with remaining parts taken from reference TRBV19 and TRBJ1-1, reads DGGITQSPKYLFRKEGQNVTLSCEQNLNHDAMYWYRQDPGQGLRLIYYSQIVNDFQKGDIAEGYSVSREKKESFPLTVTSAQKNPTAFYLCASSIAGNPAEAFFGQGTRLTVV.

The rearrangement joins TRBV5-1 to TRBJ1-1; D possibly corresponds to TRBD1 (5 bases). The length of the CDR3 is 14 residues. V lost 4 bases and J lost 4, with 14 bases in between. Germline lookup yields CDR1 SGHRS and CDR2 YFSETQ. The CDR3, as DNA: TGCGCCAGCAGCCCACAGGACGTAGCCACTGAAGCTTTCTTT. It translates to CASSPQDVATEAFF.

The chain employs TRBV6-6 and TRBJ2-5; D remains ambiguous. The assigned J gene may be wrong: the sequence end matches TRBJ2-7 better. This CDR3 has 13 residues. The V gene's germline CDR1 is MNHNY and CDR2 SVGAGI (reference sequence). CDR3: CASSFELDYEQYF. CDR3 DNA: TGTGCCAGCAGTTTCGAACTGGACTACGAGCAGTACTTC.

The chain has TRBV9 and TRBJ2-5; 7 bases align to TRBD2. The CDR3 totals 18 residues. Unmatched junction bases numbered 12, after V lost 0 bases and J lost 1 base. CDR1 is SGDLS and CDR2 is YYNGEE in the germline V gene. In DNA, the CDR3 is TGTGCCAGCAGCGTAGTCGGCCAGGCGGGGGAGCTCCAAGAGACCCAGTACTTC. Encoded protein: CASSVVGQAGELQETQYF.

The genes are TRBV5-1 and TRBJ2-5, with 10 bases identical to TRBD1. The CDR3 has 15 residues. V was pared by 4 bases and J by 11 bases, with 14 bases of the junction left unmatched. Per germline, CDR1 SGHRS and CDR2 YFSETQ. The CDR3 reads CASSQGQGKIYEQYF. For the CDR3, the DNA is TGCGCCAGCAGCCAGGGACAGGGGAAGATATATGAGCAGTACTTC.

J is TRBJ1-2 and V is TRBV28, with 10 bases matching TRBD1. The CDR3 covers 14 residues. V lost 5 bases to trimming and J lost 4 bases; unmatched junction nucleotides: 4. The germline gives CDR1 MDHEN, CDR2 SYDVKM. The CDR3 DNA sequence: TGTGCCAGCAGTCGGGACAGGGGAACCTATGGCTACACCTTC. Protein product: CASSRDRGTYGYTF.

The genes are TRBV4-1 and TRBJ2-1, with D possibly matching TRBD2 (6 bases). Trimming pared 2 bases from V and 8 bases from J, leaving 22 bases between. Germline values: CDR1 MGHRA, CDR2 YSYEKL. This CDR3 contains 17 residues. In nucleotides, the CDR3 is TGCGCCAGCAGCCAACCCTCCTCCGCGGGGTTTTCGGATGAGCAGTTCTTC. Protein sequence: CASSQPSSAGFSDEQFF.

The chain carries TRBV18 and TRBJ1-4; D unclear. There are 12 residues in the CDR3. Trimming took off 6 bases at V and 5 bases at J, with 7 bases between the two ends. The germline gives CDR1 KGHSH, CDR2 LQKENI. The CDR3 protein is CASSPGNEKLFF. The CDR3 DNA reads TGTGCCAGCTCCCCGGGAAATGAAAAACTGTTTTTT.

V and J are TRBV25-1 and TRBJ1-3, with D unresolved. CDR3 length: 17 amino acids. The germline V and J ends were trimmed by 1 base and 0 bases, with 13 bases remaining between them. The V gene's germline CDR1 is MGHDK and CDR2 SYGVNS. The CDR3 loop is CASSESGLLHSGNTIYF. In DNA form, the CDR3 reads TGTGCCAGCAGTGAATCAGGACTCCTTCACTCTGGAAACACCATATATTTT.

This chain links TRBV7-3 with TRBJ1-5; the D is unclear. Germline lookup yields CDR1 SGHTA and CDR2 FQGTGA. This CDR3 has 15 residues. Between the trimmed V and J ends, which lost 1 base and 0 bases, there was a span of 7 bases. CDR3 bases: TGTGCCAGCAGCTTAAGCAGGTCTAGCAATCAGCCCCAGCATTTT. This translates into CASSLSRSSNQPQHF.

The chain carries TRBV25-1 and TRBJ1-1; possibly TRBD1 for D (5 bases). CDR3 length: 13 residues. The germline V gene encodes CDR1 MGHDK and CDR2 SYGVNS. The V gene lost 1 base and the J gene lost 13 bases, with 16 bases spanning the gap. The CDR3 DNA follows: TGTGCCAGCAGTGAATCGATGGAAGGGGAGGGTTTCTTT. Its protein product is CASSESMEGEGFF.

This chain uses TRBV5-1 with TRBJ2-7, with a possible D match to TRBD1 (6 bases). Germline V gives CDR1 SGHRS, CDR2 YFSETQ. The CDR3 is 15 amino acids. V was cut by 0 bases and J by 2 bases, with 12 bases left in between. The CDR3 reads CASSLEPGVAYEQYF. The CDR3 nucleotides read TGCGCCAGCAGCTTGGAGCCAGGGGTCGCCTACGAGCAGTACTTC.

V and J are TRBV10-3 and TRBJ2-5, with 10 nucleotides matching TRBD2. The CDR3 spans 17 residues. Per the germline V gene, CDR1 is ENHRY and CDR2 is SYGVKD. V shed 8 bases and J 2 bases; nucleotides not matched to a gene: 14. CDR3 in DNA: TGTGCCATCCACGCCGGGATGGGAGCGGGGGGGCAAGAGACCCAGTACTTC. Encoded protein: CAIHAGMGAGGQETQYF.

V gene TRBV25-1 combines with J gene TRBJ1-6, with D possibly matching TRBD1 (6 bases). The germline V gene has CDR1 MGHDK and CDR2 SYGVNS. The V gene lost 4 bases and the J gene lost 10 bases, with 20 bases spanning the gap. The CDR3 covers 16 residues. The CDR3, as DNA: TGTGCCAGCAGTGCCCGAGGGGGGGCGAAGGAGTCACCCCTCCACTTT. Residues: CASSARGGAKESPLHF.

V usage is TRBV6-1 and J usage is TRBJ2-3; TRBD2 is a possible D gene (5 bases). This CDR3 spans 16 amino acids. The germline CDR1 and CDR2 sequences are MNHNS and SASEGT. Trimming shortened V by 0 bases and J by 2 bases, and 12 bases separated the two germline ends. For the CDR3, the DNA is TGTGCCAGCAGTGAAGCGCGGGTTCCCTCCACAGATACGCAGTATTTT. Protein product: CASSEARVPSTDTQYF.

The chain links TRBV25-1 to TRBJ2-4; a possible D gene is TRBD2 (6 bases). Germline CDR1 is MGHDK and CDR2 is SYGVNS. The CDR3 is 13 residues long. Trimming shortened V by 2 bases and J by 9 bases, and 11 bases separated the two germline ends. CDR3 sequence reads: CASSEDHGGIQYF. Here the CDR3 DNA reads TGTGCCAGCAGTGAAGATCACGGGGGCATTCAGTACTTC.

As to this clone: This sample also contains other DNA sequences that code for the same CDR3. The CDR3 protein is CASSPPDSNYGYTF. The CDR3 nucleotides read TGTGCCAGCTCACCACCGGACTCTAACTATGGCTACACCTTC. The chain couples TRBV18 to TRBJ1-2, with no clear D. Trimming stripped 0 bases from V and 0 bases from J, with 5 bases between. The germline gives CDR1 KGHSH, CDR2 LQKENI. This CDR3 comprises 14 residues.

V usage is TRBV6-1 and J usage is TRBJ1-2, with 12 nucleotides matching TRBD1. Germline-derived CDR1 and CDR2 are MNHNS and SASEGT. The CDR3 runs 16 residues. After removal of 4 bases from V and 8 bases from J, the junction contained 11 bases not matched to a gene. This chain's CDR3 is CASSVQPGQGAGGYTF. As DNA, the CDR3 is TGTGCCAGCAGTGTACAACCGGGACAGGGGGCAGGCGGCTACACCTTC.

This chain joins TRBV6-1 and TRBJ1-2, with TRBD1 matching 8 bases. V trimming: 1 base; J trimming: 7 bases; junction bases outside the gene matches: 8. The CDR3 is 15 residues long. The germline CDR1 and CDR2 sequences are MNHNS and SASEGT. CDR3 in amino acids: CASSEGAGGLGGYTF. CDR3 in DNA: TGTGCCAGCAGTGAAGGGGCAGGGGGCTTGGGTGGCTACACCTTC.